This T cell receptor (beta chain) appears in the sequencing data of a study of cytomegalovirus exposure and HLA in healthy donors (dated by TCRdb to the late 2010s). In the study overall: In an earlier analysis of some 610 of the donors, 276 Gb of sequence data and 117 million unique TCR beta sequences from about 179 million T cells were reported. Donor age, sex, ethnicity and CMV serostatus were compiled alongside the repertoire data. In a later analysis, previously published TCR beta repertoires from fewer than 750 donors were re-analyzed and high-resolution HLA genotyping was added so that TCR occurrence patterns could be studied. On average, about 200,000 unique TCR beta nucleotide sequences were sequenced per donor among 398 genotyped donors of the cohort, with roughly 18% of those sequences being non-productive. An earlier analysis of 500 to 650 of the donors applied high-throughput TCR beta sequencing to assess whether each TCR beta V gene segment acted as functional or pseudogenic. A handful of DR-DQ haplotypes were handled as single units for association and clustering because linkage in the cohort was strong. Besides the first cohort of roughly 700 subjects, a separate validation cohort made up of 95 to 150 different subjects was used. Approximately 300 gigabases of sequencing data and 75 million to 85 million unique TCR sequences made up an early release that covered several hundred HLA-typed donors. Class I and class II HLA loci were covered by the typing at four-digit resolution. The later analysis used no new phenotypic data to find candidate immune exposures, relying instead on TCR beta sequences and their occurrence across donors. A later genetic analysis took genome-wide SNP genotypes for about 55% of the 666 donors and used that subset as a discovery cohort. The T cell repertoires of 666 subjects were profiled by immunosequencing and related to cytomegalovirus serostatus. Of the roughly 420 genotyped donors, approximately 81% were placed in the genetic ancestry cluster associated with self-reported Caucasian donors. Every discovery cohort repertoire had been produced on one sequencing platform. High-throughput TCR immunosequencing, statistical association of individual TCRs with disease status, and machine learning were combined to predict cytomegalovirus infection status. Typing coverage differed by locus: A, B, C, DRB1 and DQB1 were typed in roughly 620-630 donors, DQA1 in about 550, DPA1 in some 570, and DPB1 in 450 to 480. The aim of the study was to test whether cataloging public T cell receptors could identify signatures of past pathogen exposure. What the authors observed across the whole study: In an earlier analysis of some 500 of the donors, most TCR beta V segments appeared in productive rearrangements about 90% or about 30% of the time, broadly matching IMGT annotations. A cluster of highly shared sequence variants was judged likely to be a technical artifact of the sequencing pipeline. In the study, some 180 TCR beta chains were listed as associated with cytomegalovirus. For the cohort, immune exposure information was limited to CMV serostatus. The earlier analysis of around 600 of the donors excluded 15 to 20 rarely observed V segments, including chromosome 9 orphons, because counts were too low. The authors suggested that the approach could potentially be generalized to other disease states and immunological phenotypes. In a later analysis, TCR association rates were found to vary across HLA loci, with the most associated TCRs seen for DRB1 alleles and the fewest for HLA-C alleles. A later analysis reported that several top co-occurrence clusters appeared linked to parvovirus B19, influenza, CMV and Epstein-Barr virus. Compared with equally common non-associated chains, HLA-associated TCR beta chains in a later analysis were more clonally expanded and had lower generation probabilities. Because the 87-base-pair reads could not distinguish some IMGT-functional V segments, including TRBV6-2 and TRBV6-3, those segments were excluded. Linkage disequilibrium might explain the correlated functional status among segregating V segments, but an unknown experimental factor could not be ruled out. Because HLA typing was unavailable for some donors at each locus, only the typed subset was used in association tests. A later genetic analysis associated a missense DCLRE1C variant with V-gene and J-gene trimming of TCR beta chains, and an independent cohort replicated the association. Assigning TCR associations to individual alleles was difficult when HLA alleles, especially DR and DQ, strongly co-occurred. A further reported finding was that TCR beta sequences accurately predicted the HLA-A and HLA-B alleles for most subjects in the first cohort. A few of the identified cytomegalovirus-associated TCR beta chains were confirmed in vitro to be specific for cytomegalovirus antigens. At a false discovery rate of 0.05, a later analysis linked 15,000 to 20,000 TCR beta sequences to specific HLA alleles. Roughly uniform sequencing depth across donors was assumed in presence/absence analyses, although this assumption may not hold. Across donors, most TCR sequences were observed very rarely, whereas some public TCRs were present in many individuals. This cohort had only TCR beta chains sequenced, and the lack of alpha or paired-chain data limited which features could be detected. In a later genetic analysis, fewer N-insertions in productive TCRs were reported among donors in an Asian-associated ancestry cluster than the approximately 710-donor mean. Cytomegalovirus status was reported to be diagnosed by the classifier with high specificity and sensitivity in both the original and validation cohorts. Most CMV-associated TCR beta chains appeared to be HLA-restricted in a later analysis, and the HLA associations seemed to be driven largely by CMV exposure.

The cohort was made up of hundreds of healthy bone marrow donors. At the time of sampling, all cohort members were nominally healthy, though unrecorded immune exposures were likely present. The donor was CMV seropositive and belonged to the group of 250 to 300 seropositive cohort members. Each donor provided a peripheral blood sample, and peripheral blood mononuclear cells were used for TCR beta sequencing. The Qiagen DNeasy Blood Extraction Kit was used to extract genomic DNA from the blood cell samples. The receptor library was made with the immunoSEQ multiplex PCR assay. A mixture of 60 forward primers for TCR Vbeta segments and 13 reverse primers for TCR Jbeta segments was used in the multiplex PCR. The CDR3 region of rearranged TCR beta genes was amplified from genomic DNA with a multiplex PCR assay. The Illumina HiSeq System was used to sequence the amplified TCR beta libraries as 87-base-pair reads. The study's own analysis went as follows. A later analysis counted 65 million to 90 million unique TCR beta chains across the 640 or so repertoires, and roughly 9.9 million of these chains were shared by at least two donors. Raw reads were error-corrected and collapsed into unique sequences with a nearest-neighbor algorithm that merged closely related sequences to remove PCR and sequencing errors. CDR3 sequences were aligned to IMGT reference sequences to assign V, D and J gene segments. Each retained sequence needed at least a six-nucleotide match to both a V gene segment and a J gene segment. A rearrangement was called productive if the CDR3 had no stop codons and remained in frame with V and J, and every other rearrangement was called non-productive. Following IMGT convention, CDR3 was defined as the stretch from the second conserved V-encoded cysteine to the conserved J-encoded phenylalanine. The earlier analysis of about 620 of the donors excluded sequences that lacked an unambiguous match to a single V gene segment. An earlier analysis of fewer than 750 of the donors classified V segments as functional when productive rearrangements were above 56.7% and as segregating when the standard deviation between donors was above 5%. A statistical classification framework was built for diagnosing cytomegalovirus status from the catalog of TCR beta chain sequences. In a later analysis, V and J genes were assigned by comparing TCR nucleotide sequences against IMGT/GENE-DB human TR gene sequences. The TCRdist pipeline was used in a later analysis to assign CDR3 sequences and most-parsimonious VDJ recombination scenarios. A later analysis defined each TCR beta chain by its CDR3 amino acid sequence plus V-gene family, and excluded reads lacking a unique V-gene family. A later analysis removed 550 to 700 highly shared, low-generation-probability nucleotide sequences to deal with suspected cross-contamination and a sequencing artifact. In a later analysis, a clonal expansion index was calculated for each public chain from normalized within-repertoire ranks of inferred template counts. In a later analysis, generation probabilities were computed with a VDJ recombination model fitted to out-of-frame rearrangements, and the resulting probabilities were checked against IGoR. A later analysis scored TCR-TCR, TCR-HLA and TCR-CMV co-occurrence with hypergeometric tests, applying a repertoire-size bias correction to TCR pairs. False discovery rates were estimated in a later analysis by permuting HLA or CMV assignments 20 times. In a later analysis, co-occurring TCRs were grouped using DBSCAN, and TCRdist sequence similarity was added for clustering within HLA-allele-positive subsets. Repertoires with fewer than 30,000 or more than 120,000 public chains, plus five repertoires with anomalous nucleotide sharing, were excluded from co-occurrence clustering. TCRdb obtained this table from immuneACCESS and retained in-frame rearrangements with V and J assigned. These tables miss some clones; where compared with another copy, unresolved V genes account for less than half of the shortfall, and the remainder is unexplained. V and J calls and clone size come straight from that table; D and trimming were deduced from the DNA. In this sample's table one finds fewer than 85,000 clones. Roughly 4.7% of the sample is in the top ten clones.

About this clone: The specificity of this receptor is unknown. Within the sample, other DNA sequences also encode this same CDR3.

CDR1 MNHNS and CDR2 SASEGT are derived from the germline V gene. V is trimmed back by 0 bases and J by 4 bases, and the junction contains 13 bases that no gene match accounts for. Counted from cysteine to phenylalanine, this CDR3 has 18 amino acids. CDR3 DNA only is kept here, 54 bases in frame from base 1. The chain is assembled from TRBV6-1 and TRBJ2-7; the junction holds 9 bases that match TRBD2. The specimen was PBMCs. This sequence was found in a woman aged 35 to 49 in good health and CMV-seropositive. Here is the DNA: TGTGCCAGCAGTGAAGCGCCTAACCCGGCTAGCGGGAATTACGAGCAGTACTTC. The resulting protein is CASSEAPNPASGNYEQYF.